A single sample gave rise to the 11 T cell receptor beta chains below, sequenced in a study of shared T cell receptors in the human thymus. TCRdb keeps only in-frame clones here, not all; method: immunoSEQ multiplex PCR. The data show a few hundred thousand clones, approximately 95% seen once. The sample taken for sequencing was thymocytes. The receptor set was obtained from a human donor.

V and J are TRBV9 and TRBJ2-2, with 13 bases identical to TRBD2. The trim removed 4 bases at V and 4 bases at J, leaving 7 bases unmatched. The CDR3 length is 17 residues. Looked up from germline, CDR1 is SGDLS and CDR2 is YYNGEE. Written as DNA, the CDR3 is TGTGCCAGCAGCACCCGTACTAGCGGGAGGGCCACCGGGGAGCTGTTTTTT. Residues: CASSTRTSGRATGELFF.

The rearrangement joins TRBV21-1 to TRBJ1-4; TRBD1, as called in the table, went unchecked against the DNA. TRBV21-1 is a pseudogene segment. This CDR3 has 19 residues. The CDR3 is CASSRTGTGGACLLGKLFF. In DNA form, the CDR3 reads TGTGCCAGCAGCAGAACCGGGACAGGGGGCGCATGTCTATTGGGAAAACTGTTTTTT.

This clone was recorded only once. The V and J genes are TRBV27 and TRBJ1-1; 8 nucleotides line up with TRBD1. The ends lost 6 bases at V and 5 bases at J; junction bases unmatched: 5. From germline, CDR1 is MNHEY and CDR2 SMNVEV (reference sequence). CDR3 length equals 13 residues. The CDR3 DNA sequence: TGTGCCAGCAGAAGGACAGGGTTTACTGAAGCTTTCTTT. The encoded protein is CASRRTGFTEAFF.

The rearrangement links TRBV2 to TRBJ1-5, with 7 nucleotides matching TRBD1. This CDR3 region has 14 residues. Germline V lookup: CDR1 SNHLY, CDR2 FYNNEI. The V segment lost 0 bases and the J segment 13 bases; nucleotides outside the gene matches: 9. CDR3 amino acids: CASSEAADRDLQHF. CDR3 DNA sequence: TGTGCCAGCAGTGAAGCGGCCGACAGGGACCTTCAGCATTTT.

This clone occurred once. V usage is TRBV6-6 and J usage is TRBJ2-4; 7 bases map to TRBD2. This CDR3 is built from 12 residues. Germline lookup yields CDR1 MNHNY and CDR2 SVGAGI (reference sequence). Trimming at V came to 8 bases and at J to 4 bases, leaving 2 bases not matched to a gene. The CDR3 here is CASGEGKNIQYF. The DNA of the CDR3 is TGTGCCAGCGGGGAGGGGAAAAACATTCAGTACTTC.

The CDR3 DNA is TGTGCCAGCAGTTTGGGAACAGACACCGGGGAGCTGTTTTTT. It codes for CASSLGTDTGELFF. J is TRBJ2-2 and V is TRBV28; D uncertain. The CDR3 loop spans 14 amino acids. Per germline, CDR1 MDHEN and CDR2 SYDVKM. V was pared by 3 bases and J by 3 bases, with 8 bases between.

The rearrangement uses TRBV27 and TRBJ1-3; no clear D gene. V was cut by 3 bases and J by 0 bases, with 9 bases left in between. The CDR3 extends over 15 amino acids. CDR1 MNHEY and CDR2 SMNVEV come from the germline V gene (reference sequence). For the CDR3, the DNA is TGTGCCAGCAGTTTTTCCCTTACCTCTGGAAACACCATATATTTT. This translates into CASSFSLTSGNTIYF.

The chain combines TRBV6-5 with TRBJ1-2; D ambiguous. Per germline, CDR1 MNHEY and CDR2 SVGAGI. The CDR3 consists of 13 residues. V was clipped by 2 bases and J by 2 bases, with 6 bases between them. The CDR3 coding sequence is TGTGCCAGCAGTTACCAACTAAACTATGGCTACACCTTC. It yields the protein CASSYQLNYGYTF.

This rearrangement joins TRBV29-1 to TRBJ1-1, with D perhaps TRBD1 (6 bases). CDR1 and CDR2 from the germline V gene are SQVTM and ANQGSEA. Between the trimmed V and J ends, which lost 4 bases and 4 bases, there was a span of 16 bases. The CDR3 length is 14 residues. CDR3 coding DNA: TGCAGCGTTGGTCAGGGTGCGGGGGCCACTGAAGCTTTCTTT. Protein: CSVGQGAGATEAFF.

J is TRBJ2-7 and V is TRBV7-8; D perhaps matches TRBD2 (6 bases). The CDR3 is 14 residues long. CDR1 SGHVS and CDR2 FQNEAQ come from the germline V gene. V dropped 3 bases and J dropped 3 bases, with 12 bases sitting between them. CDR3 sequence (DNA): TGTGCCAGCAGCTTGCTAGCGTCGCTCTACGAGCAGTACTTC. It translates to CASSLLASLYEQYF.

The gene calls are TRBV21-1 and TRBJ1-1. TRBV21-1 is noted as a pseudogene. The CDR3 totals 14 residues. The CDR3 coding sequence is TGTGCCAGCAGCAAAGCAGAGATGAACACTGAAGCTTTCTTT. Its protein is CASSKAEMNTEAFF.